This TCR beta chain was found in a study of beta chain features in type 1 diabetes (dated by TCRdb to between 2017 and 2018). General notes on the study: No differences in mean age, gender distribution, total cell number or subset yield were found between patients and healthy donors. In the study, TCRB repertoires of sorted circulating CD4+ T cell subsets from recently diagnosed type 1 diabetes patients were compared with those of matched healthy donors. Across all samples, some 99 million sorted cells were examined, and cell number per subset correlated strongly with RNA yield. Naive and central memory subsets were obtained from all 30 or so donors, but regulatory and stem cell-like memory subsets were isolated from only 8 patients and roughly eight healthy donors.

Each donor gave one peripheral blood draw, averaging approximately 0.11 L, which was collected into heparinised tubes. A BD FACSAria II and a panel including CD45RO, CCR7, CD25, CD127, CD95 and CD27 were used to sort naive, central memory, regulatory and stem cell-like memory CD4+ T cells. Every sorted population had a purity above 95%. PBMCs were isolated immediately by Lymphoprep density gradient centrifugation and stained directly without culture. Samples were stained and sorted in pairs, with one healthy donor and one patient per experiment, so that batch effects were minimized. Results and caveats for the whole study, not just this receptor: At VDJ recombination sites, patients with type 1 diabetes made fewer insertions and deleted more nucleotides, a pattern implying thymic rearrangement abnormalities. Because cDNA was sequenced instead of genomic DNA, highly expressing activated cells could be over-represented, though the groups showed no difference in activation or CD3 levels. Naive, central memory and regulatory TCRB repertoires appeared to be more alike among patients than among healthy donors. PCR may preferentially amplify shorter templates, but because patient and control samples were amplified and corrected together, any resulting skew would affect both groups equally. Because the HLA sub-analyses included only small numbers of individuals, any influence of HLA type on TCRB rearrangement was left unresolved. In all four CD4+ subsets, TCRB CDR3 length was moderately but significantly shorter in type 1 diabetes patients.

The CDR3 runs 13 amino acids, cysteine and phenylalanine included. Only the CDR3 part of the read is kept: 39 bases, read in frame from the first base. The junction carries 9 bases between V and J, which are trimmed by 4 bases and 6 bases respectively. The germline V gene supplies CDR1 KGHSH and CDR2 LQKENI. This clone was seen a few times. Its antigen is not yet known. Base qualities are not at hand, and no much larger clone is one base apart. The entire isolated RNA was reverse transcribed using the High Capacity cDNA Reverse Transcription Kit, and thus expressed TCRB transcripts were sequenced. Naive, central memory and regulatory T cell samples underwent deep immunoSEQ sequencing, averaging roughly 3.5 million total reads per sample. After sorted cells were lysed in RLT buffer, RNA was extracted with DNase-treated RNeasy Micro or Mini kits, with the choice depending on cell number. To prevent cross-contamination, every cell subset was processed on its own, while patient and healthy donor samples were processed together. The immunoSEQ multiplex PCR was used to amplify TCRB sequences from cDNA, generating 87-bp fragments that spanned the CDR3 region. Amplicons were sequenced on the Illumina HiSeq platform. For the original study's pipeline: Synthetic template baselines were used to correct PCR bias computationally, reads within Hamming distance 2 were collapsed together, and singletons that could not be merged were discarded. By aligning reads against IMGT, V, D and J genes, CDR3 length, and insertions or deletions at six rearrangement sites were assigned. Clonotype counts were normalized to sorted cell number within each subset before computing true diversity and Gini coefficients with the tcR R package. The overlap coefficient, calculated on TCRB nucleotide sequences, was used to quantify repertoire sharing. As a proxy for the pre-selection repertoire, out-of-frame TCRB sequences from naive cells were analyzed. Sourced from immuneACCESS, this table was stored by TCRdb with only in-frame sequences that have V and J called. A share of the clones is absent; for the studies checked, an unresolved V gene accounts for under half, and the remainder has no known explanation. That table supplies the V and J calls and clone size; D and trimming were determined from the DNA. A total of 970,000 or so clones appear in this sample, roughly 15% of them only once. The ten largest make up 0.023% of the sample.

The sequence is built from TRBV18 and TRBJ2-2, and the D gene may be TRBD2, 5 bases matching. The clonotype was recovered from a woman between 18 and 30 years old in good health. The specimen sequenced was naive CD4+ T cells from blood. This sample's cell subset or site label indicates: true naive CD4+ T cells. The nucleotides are TGTGCCAGCTCACTGCGGGTGGCCGGGGAGCTGTTTTTT. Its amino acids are CASSLRVAGELFF.